Presented here are 30 T cell receptor beta chains from one specimen sequenced in a study of OX40 agonist ivuxolimab in advanced cancers. Clones were read by immunoSEQ multiplex PCR, and TCRdb kept only the in-frame ones, dropping some. The profile shows about 60,000 clones, 91% of them singletons. The source material was CD4+ or CD8+ T cells sorted from blood, sampled in a trial of the OX40 agonist ivuxolimab. The source is an adult with an advanced solid tumor such as melanoma, head and neck, liver or kidney cancer.

This clone has just one count. V is TRBV7-8 and J is TRBJ2-7, with TRBD2 matching 13 bases. V shed 4 bases and J 0 bases; nucleotides not matched to a gene: 6. The CDR3 runs to 17 residues. Germline V gene lookup returns CDR1 SGHVS and CDR2 FQNEAQ. CDR3: CASSWGLAGSSSYEQYV. The CDR3 nucleotides read TGTGCCAGCAGCTGGGGACTAGCGGGGTCTAGCTCCTACGAGCAGTACGTC.

The V call is TRBV4-1, the J call TRBJ2-5; possible D gene TRBD2, 6 bases. Germline V gene data show CDR1 as MGHRA and CDR2 as YSYEKL. The CDR3 contains 14 residues. V shed 4 bases and J shed 4 bases, with 13 bases lying between them. CDR3 DNA sequence: TGCGCCAGCAGCCCCCCTGGGGGGTTAGAGACCCAGTACTTC. It is translated as CASSPPGGLETQYF.

The rearrangement links TRBV7-3 to TRBJ2-7, with 7 bases matching TRBD2. CDR3 length: 15 residues. V was pared by 7 bases and J by 1 base, with 10 bases of the junction left unmatched. Germline CDR1 reads SGHTA; CDR2 reads FQGTGA. This chain's CDR3 is CASIPALAVSYEQYF. CDR3 bases: TGTGCCAGCATCCCAGCCCTAGCGGTATCCTACGAGCAGTACTTC.

The chain recombines TRBV29-1 with TRBJ1-4; D uncertain. Germline lookup yields CDR1 SQVTM and CDR2 ANQGSEA. Trimming took off 4 bases at V and 2 bases at J, with 8 bases between the two ends. This CDR3 has 13 amino acids. CDR3 in DNA: TGCAGCGTTGTTGCGGAGACTAATGAAAAACTGTTTTTT. Translated, it gives CSVVAETNEKLFF.

This clone was observed once. DNA of the CDR3: TGTGCCAGCAGCTTAACCGGAGGCGGATACGAGCAGTACTTC. This encodes CASSLTGGGYEQYF. The genes are TRBV7-6 and TRBJ2-7; D is perhaps TRBD2 (5 bases). The V gene lost 2 bases and the J gene lost 4 bases, with 12 bases spanning the gap. CDR3 size: 14 residues. Germline V gives CDR1 SGHVS, CDR2 FNYEAQ.

Only one count was recorded for this clone. The chain employs TRBV7-9 and TRBJ1-2; D is undetermined. The CDR3 consists of 15 residues. The germline gives CDR1 SEHNR, CDR2 FQNEAQ (reference sequence). V lost 0 bases and J lost 12, with 20 bases in between. The DNA for the CDR3 is TGTGCCAGCAGCTTAGCAATAGGTGGCTTCCATGACAACACCTTC. The encoded protein is CASSLAIGGFHDNTF.

V is TRBV6-1 and J is TRBJ1-2; possibly TRBD1 for D (5 bases). This CDR3 has 14 residues. Per the germline V gene, CDR1 is MNHNS and CDR2 is SASEGT. Trimming left V 0 bases short and J 7 bases short, with 12 bases between. The CDR3 nucleotides read TGTGCCAGCAGTGAAGCCCCTCCGGGGACTGGCTACACCTTC. Translated: CASSEAPPGTGYTF.

The chain joins TRBV6-1 to TRBJ2-5; 7 bases match TRBD1. The V and J ends lost 4 bases and 2 bases, in that order; junction bases with no gene match: 7. The CDR3 spans 15 residues. The V gene's germline CDR1 is MNHNS and CDR2 SASEGT. The CDR3 DNA reads as TGTGCCAGCAGTGCCGGGACAGCCATACAAGAGACCCAGTACTTC. This gives the protein CASSAGTAIQETQYF.

The chain combines TRBV7-2 with TRBJ2-7; 14 nucleotides align to TRBD2. With V trimmed by 2 bases and J by 4 bases, 4 bases remained unmatched. CDR1 SGHTA and CDR2 FQGNSA come from the germline V gene. CDR3 length: 16 amino acids. The CDR3 DNA reads TGTGCCAGCAGCTTAATTGGACTAGCGGGGGGATACGAGCAGTACGTC. Protein product: CASSLIGLAGGYEQYV.

The chain joins TRBV6-1 to TRBJ1-1; tentative D call: TRBD1 (5 bases). Germline V gene lookup returns CDR1 MNHNS and CDR2 SASEGT. CDR3 length: 13 amino acids. Deletions cut 3 bases from V and 7 bases from J, with 12 bases between. DNA of the CDR3: TGTGCCAGCAGTGATATGGGGGGGGGTGAAGCTTTCTTT. It yields the protein CASSDMGGGEAFF.

The genes are TRBV4-1 and TRBJ2-1; 7 bases are a match to TRBD1. Unmatched junction bases numbered 5, after V lost 4 bases and J lost 8 bases. The germline V gene has CDR1 MGHRA and CDR2 YSYEKL. The CDR3 has 13 amino acids. CDR3 sequence: CASSLDRAYEQFF. The CDR3 DNA is TGCGCCAGCAGCCTTGACAGGGCATATGAGCAGTTCTTC.

The rearrangement joins TRBV25-1 to TRBJ2-7, with 8 bases matching TRBD1. Germline loops: CDR1 MGHDK, CDR2 SYGVNS. The CDR3 runs 13 residues. In nucleotides, the CDR3 is TGTGCTATATCTCGGACAGGGCCGGGAGAGCAGTACTTC. This codes for CAISRTGPGEQYF.

The rearrangement links TRBV28 to TRBJ1-4, with 8 bases identical to TRBD1. Looked up from germline, CDR1 is MDHEN and CDR2 is SYDVKM. The length of the CDR3 is 16 residues. V lost 3 bases to trimming and J lost 5 bases; unmatched junction nucleotides: 8. DNA of the CDR3: TGTGCCAGCAGTTTCGAAGGACAGGGACAAAATGAAAAACTGTTTTTT. Translation: CASSFEGQGQNEKLFF.

The gene calls are TRBV27 and TRBJ2-7; TRBD2 matches 15 bases. The trim removed 6 bases at V and 4 bases at J, leaving 10 bases unmatched. This CDR3 has 17 residues. Germline values: CDR1 MNHEY, CDR2 SMNVEV (reference sequence). In nucleotides, the CDR3 is TGTGCCAGCAGACCAAGCCCGGGACTAGCGGGGGGTTACGAGCAGTACGTC. The encoded protein is CASRPSPGLAGGYEQYV.

About this clone itself: The junction differs from germline at one of its ends, possibly a read error. The J gene is TRBJ2-3, the V gene TRBV7-2; 7 positions agree with TRBD2. Per germline, CDR1 SGHTA and CDR2 FQGNSA. The CDR3 length is 12 residues. In nucleotides, the CDR3 is TGTGCCAGCAGCTTACGGTCTAGCGGTGGGGATTTT. Its protein is CASSLRSSGGDF.

The gene calls are TRBV28 and TRBJ2-1; 9 positions agree with TRBD2. The length of the CDR3 is 15 residues. With 6 bases clipped from V and 0 bases from J, the junction kept 3 bases outside the gene matches. The V gene's germline CDR1 is MDHEN and CDR2 SYDVKM. For the CDR3, the DNA is TGTGCCAGCAGCATAGCGGGAGTCTCCTACAATGAGCAGTTCTTC. Amino acid sequence: CASSIAGVSYNEQFF.

The chain couples TRBV6-5 to TRBJ1-4; D not certain. Germline V lookup: CDR1 MNHEY, CDR2 SVGAGI. The germline V and J ends were trimmed by 2 bases and 8 bases, with 12 bases remaining between them. The CDR3 covers 14 residues. CDR3 nucleotides: TGTGCCAGCAGTTACGAGGGTGGTGGGGAAAAACTGTTTTTT. It specifies CASSYEGGGEKLFF.

V is TRBV7-3 and J is TRBJ1-3; no clear D gene. The CDR3 spans 14 residues. Per germline, CDR1 SGHTA and CDR2 FQGTGA. Trimming removed 8 bases at V and 1 base at J, with 12 bases between. CDR3 sequence reads: CASPSVRSGNTIYF. The CDR3 DNA sequence: TGTGCCAGCCCTTCAGTGAGGTCTGGAAACACCATATATTTT.

This clone was detected only once. The chain uses TRBV11-2 and TRBJ2-1; a weak D match, TRBD1 (5 bases). CDR1 is SGHAT, CDR2 FQNNGV, per germline. Trimming shortened V by 2 bases and J by 4 bases, and 18 bases separated the two germline ends. The CDR3 totals 17 residues. The CDR3 loop reads CASSLTGQSVEYNEQFF. In nucleotides, the CDR3 is TGTGCCAGCAGCTTAACAGGTCAAAGCGTGGAGTACAATGAGCAGTTCTTC.

This clone was recorded once. The chain is built from TRBV7-9 and TRBJ2-1; possible D gene TRBD2, 6 bases. The CDR3 runs to 17 residues. Trimming stripped 6 bases from V and 1 base from J, with 19 bases between. Looked up from germline, CDR1 is SEHNR and CDR2 is FQNEAQ (reference sequence). For the CDR3, the DNA is TGTGCCAGCAGTCAGAACCGGGACTCCCAGTCCTACAATGAGCAGTTCTTC. This codes for CASSQNRDSQSYNEQFF.

This chain connects TRBV11-2 to TRBJ1-5; D gene uncertain. Trimming took 5 bases from V and 6 from J, leaving 17 bases between them. Germline V gene data show CDR1 as SGHAT and CDR2 as FQNNGV. This CDR3 region has 15 residues. CDR3 nucleotide sequence: TGTGCCAGCAGCCTTGAAGGCGGAGGGATTCAGCCCCAGCATTTT. It specifies CASSLEGGGIQPQHF.

The chain is built from TRBV9 and TRBJ2-2; 9 positions match TRBD1. Trimming at V came to 4 bases and at J to 6 bases, leaving 7 bases not matched to a gene. The CDR3 length is 15 residues. Germline V gene sequence: CDR1 SGDLS, CDR2 YYNGEE. The chain's CDR3 is CASSPGTGSSGELFF. The CDR3 coding sequence is TGTGCCAGCAGCCCCGGGACAGGGAGTTCCGGGGAGCTGTTTTTT.

The chain has TRBV5-1 and TRBJ1-5; no firm D call. The CDR3 is made up of 14 amino acids. Germline-derived CDR1 and CDR2 are SGHRS and YFSETQ. V was pared by 4 bases and J by 5 bases, with 13 bases between. CDR3 protein: CASSPYSGDQPQHF. The CDR3, as DNA: TGCGCCAGCAGCCCCTATTCCGGGGATCAGCCCCAGCATTTT. Filled out from reference TRBV5-1 and TRBJ1-5, the complete variable domain reads KAGVTQTPRYLIKTRGQQVTLSCSPISGHRSVSWYQQTPGQGLQFLFEYFSETQRNKGNFPGRFSGRQFSNSRSEMNVSTLELGDSALYLCASSPYSGDQPQHFGDGTRLSIL.

The CDR3 nucleotides are TGTGCCAGCAGTCCGGGACAAACTAGACCTAACTATGGCTACACCTTC. Translation: CASSPGQTRPNYGYTF. V usage is TRBV2 and J usage is TRBJ1-2; tentative D call: TRBD1 (6 bases). The CDR3 length is 16 residues. Trimming stripped 5 bases from V and 0 bases from J, with 16 bases between. CDR1 is SNHLY, CDR2 FYNNEI, per germline.

V and J are TRBV4-1 and TRBJ2-2, with D unresolved. V lost 6 bases to trimming and J lost 4 bases, with 6 bases between them. Germline CDR1 MGHRA, CDR2 YSYEKL. This CDR3 is 12 amino acids long. The DNA of the CDR3 is TGCGCCAGCAGTGTAGGCACCGGGGAGCTGTTTTTT. This encodes CASSVGTGELFF.

The genes are TRBV6-1 and TRBJ2-5; the D is unclear. The V gene's germline CDR1 is MNHNS and CDR2 SASEGT. The ends were cut back, 5 bases at V and 1 base at J, with 14 bases in the middle. The CDR3 totals 15 residues. CDR3 nucleotides: TGTGCCAGCAGTCCAATAATAGGCCCCCAAGAGACCCAGTACTTC. Translation gives CASSPIIGPQETQYF.

The V call is TRBV30, the J call TRBJ2-7; TRBD1 is a possible D gene (6 bases). The CDR3 contains 18 residues. The V and J ends lost 1 base and 4 bases respectively, with 26 bases between them. CDR1 is GTSNPN, CDR2 SVGIG, per germline (reference sequence). The CDR3 reads CAWSEVYRTGPSGYEQYF. CDR3 nucleotide sequence: TGTGCCTGGAGTGAAGTCTATAGAACAGGGCCCTCCGGTTACGAGCAGTACTTC.

The chain joins TRBV5-8 to TRBJ1-6, with unresolved D. V lost 3 bases and J 9 bases, leaving 10 bases between the germline ends. The CDR3 has 13 residues. The V gene's germline CDR1 is SGHTS and CDR2 YDEGEE. The CDR3 loop reads CASSWPFGSPLHF. CDR3 nucleotide sequence: TGTGCCAGCAGCTGGCCTTTTGGTTCACCCCTCCACTTT.

The chain uses TRBV27 and TRBJ2-7; no clear D gene. V was trimmed by 5 bases and J by 1 base, leaving 9 bases between them. The CDR3 runs to 13 residues. Germline values: CDR1 MNHEY, CDR2 SMNVEV (reference sequence). The CDR3 spells CASSLRDSYEQYF. CDR3 in DNA: TGTGCCAGCAGTCTCAGAGATTCCTACGAGCAGTACTTC.

The chain carries TRBV27 and TRBJ2-1; the D gene could be TRBD1 or TRBD2 (5 bases each). Germline CDR1 reads MNHEY; CDR2 reads SMNVEV (reference sequence). CDR3 length: 16 amino acids. The V gene lost 0 bases and the J gene lost 2 bases, with 11 bases spanning the gap. In DNA, the CDR3 is TGTGCCAGCAGTTTATCGGGACCTCCTACCTACAATGAGCAGTTCTTC. This translates into CASSLSGPPTYNEQFF.